This TCR beta chain was identified in a study of blood T cell repertoires in COVID-19. Study details: Spain, Italy and the United States supplied samples that represented acute and convalescent COVID-19. Sources were T cells, B-cell-depleted T cells, or PBMCs; the material itself was cDNA or gDNA.

From germline, CDR1 is SNHLY and CDR2 FYNNEI. The CDR3 length is 14 residues. Trimming shortened V by 3 bases and J by 5 bases, and 10 bases separated the two germline ends. Authors' data handling: Reference gene primer amplification yielded estimated nucleated cell counts. TCRdb keeps only in-frame clones here, not all; method: immunoSEQ multiplex PCR. V and J calls and clone size are as listed in that table; D and trimming were resolved from the DNA. This table holds under 200,000 clones, about three quarters found once. The specimen sequenced was peripheral blood. This chain connects TRBV2 to TRBJ1-4; D ambiguous. This TCR came from a man between 65 and 85 years old with acute or convalescent COVID-19. The DNA for the CDR3 is TGTGCCAGCAGTGATGGCAGATCAAATGAAAAACTGTTTTTT. Its translation is CASSDGRSNEKLFF. Supplemented by reference TRBV2 and TRBJ1-4, the full variable domain reads EPEVTQTPSHQVTQMGQEVILRCVPISNHLYFYWYRQILGQKVEFLVSFYNNEISEKSEIFDDQFSVERPDGSNFTLKIRSTKLEDSAMYFCASSDGRSNEKLFFGSGTQLSVL.